This TCR beta chain appears in the sequencing data of a study of T cells in Graves' hyperthyroidism and ophthalmopathy. Amplified regions were TCR beta CDR3 sequences from RNA transcripts. Initially, a first-round RT-PCR of the TCR CDR3 employed the HTBI primer set. TCRdb recomputed calls from the multiplex PCR reads with MiXCR, one row per CDR3 protein. The sample lists fewer than 750,000 distinct CDR3 sequences; under 60% were seen once. On this clonotype itself: Its target is unknown.

The CDR3 spans 14 residues. The germline V gene has CDR1 LNHNV and CDR2 YYDKDF (reference sequence). V lost 0 bases and J lost 9, with 14 bases in between. Graves' hyperthyroidism showing no ophthalmopathy progression within 18 months was considered stable. Pregnant or lactating patients were excluded, as were those with uncontrolled infection or other autoimmune disease. Each diagnosis was grounded in clinical symptoms, serum thyroxine and TRAb, thyroid ultrasound, and orbital computed tomography. Whole-study results and caveats: Researchers found most expanded thyroid clonotypes above 0.001 in blood as well.

Sequences were obtained from peripheral blood or thyroid tissue (not recorded which). The chain carries TRBV15 and TRBJ1-1; D perhaps matches TRBD1 (6 bases). The sequence came from a woman between 18 and 29 years old with Graves' hyperthyroidism. The CDR3 DNA reads TGTGCCACCAGCAGAGATAAGGGGGGGACCCAAGCTTTCTTT. The encoded protein is CATSRDKGGTQAFF.